The next 2 T cell receptor beta chains were all read from a single sample in a study of identifying expanded T cells in peripheral blood. TCRdb's table, derived via immunoSEQ multiplex PCR, lists solely in-frame clones and lacks some. The table records over 100,000 clones, about 87% of them present only once. Sequencing was done on a sample of blood. The receptors come from a person between 18 and 69 years old in good health.

The J gene is TRBJ2-3, the V gene TRBV9; D may correspond to TRBD1 or TRBD2 (5 bases each). CDR1 SGDLS and CDR2 YYNGEE come from the germline V gene. The V and J ends lost 3 bases and 1 base respectively, with 12 bases between them. The CDR3 length is 15 residues. CDR3 in DNA: TGTGCCAGCAGCGCCCGAGGGGACGGCACAGATACGCAGTATTTT. Its protein is CASSARGDGTDTQYF.

This clone was counted between two and nine times. The gene calls are TRBV5-1 and TRBJ2-1, with TRBD2 identical over 13 bases. The junction had 5 bases not matched to a gene; V was cut back by 4 bases and J by 7 bases. Germline V CDR1 and CDR2: SGHRS, YFSETQ. CDR3 length: 15 residues. The CDR3 region is CASSTTSGRGNEQFF. The DNA for the CDR3 is TGCGCCAGCAGCACTACTAGCGGGAGGGGTAATGAGCAGTTCTTC.